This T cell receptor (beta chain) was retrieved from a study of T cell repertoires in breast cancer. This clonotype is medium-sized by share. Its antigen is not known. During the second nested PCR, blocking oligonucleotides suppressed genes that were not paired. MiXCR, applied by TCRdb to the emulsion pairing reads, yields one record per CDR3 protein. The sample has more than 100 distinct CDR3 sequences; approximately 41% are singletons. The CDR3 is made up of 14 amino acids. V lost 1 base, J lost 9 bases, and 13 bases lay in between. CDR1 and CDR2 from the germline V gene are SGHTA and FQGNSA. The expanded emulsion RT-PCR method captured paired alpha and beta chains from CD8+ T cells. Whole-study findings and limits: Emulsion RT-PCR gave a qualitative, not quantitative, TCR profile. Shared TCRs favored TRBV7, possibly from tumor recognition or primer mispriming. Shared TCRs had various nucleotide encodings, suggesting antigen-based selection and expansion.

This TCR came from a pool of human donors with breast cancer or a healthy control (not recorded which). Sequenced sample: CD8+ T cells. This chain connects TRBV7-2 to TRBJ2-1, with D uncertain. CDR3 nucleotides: TGTGCCAGCAGCTTAGGAACAGTGTTAGTTGAGCAGTTCTTC. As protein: CASSLGTVLVEQFF.